The rows below give T cell receptor beta chains drawn from one sample of a study of CD8 T cells in ankylosing spondylitis. Via MiXCR, TCRdb re-called the 5' RACE reads, giving one row per CDR3 protein. The table lists 200,000 to 300,000 distinct CDR3 sequences, approximately 9% of them singletons. Sequenced sample: blood, either unsorted or a sorted T cell fraction (not recorded which). The receptors were gathered from a male donor with ankylosing spondylitis or in good health (not recorded which). Each CDR3 is given with its conserved first and last residue. Fields, in order: V gene, clone size, J gene, D gene, CDR3 protein, CDR3 DNA. D genes are given only for firm matches. A clone size is listed for some rows: how often the clone was seen (once, few, many), or a class if it is expanded.

V: TRBV5-8
size: many
J: TRBJ1-2
D: NA
CDR3: CASSHSTDYGYTF
DNA: TGTGCCAGCAGTCATTCGACGGACTATGGCTACACCTTC

V: TRBV6-2/TRBV6-3
size: many
J: TRBJ1-1
D: NA
CDR3: CATHMNTEAFF
DNA: TGTGCCACGCACATGAACACTGAAGCTTTCTTT

V: TRBV9
size: many
J: TRBJ2-4
D: NA
CDR3: CASSAGLVSAGNIQYF
DNA: TGTGCCAGCAGCGCGGGACTCGTCTCCGCTGGAAACATTCAGTACTTC

V: TRBV12-3/TRBV12-4
size: many
J: TRBJ1-1
D: NA
CDR3: CASSFHRGRINAFF
DNA: TGTGCCAGCAGTTTTCATCGCGGCAGGATTAACGCTTTCTTT

V: TRBV6-5
size: many
J: TRBJ1-2
D: TRBD1
CDR3: CASSQDRVGYTF
DNA: TGTGCCAGCAGCCAGGACAGGGTTGGCTACACCTTC

V: TRBV9
size: few
J: TRBJ2-7
D: TRBD2
CDR3: CASSVASGVYEQYF
DNA: TGTGCCAGCAGCGTGGCTAGCGGGGTCTACGAGCAGTACTTC

V: TRBV29-1
size: many
J: TRBJ2-7
D: NA
CDR3: CSGGDSFGRQYF
DNA: TGCAGCGGGGGGGACAGCTTCGGACGGCAGTACTTC

V: TRBV19
size: NA
J: TRBJ2-1
D: NA
CDR3: CASWTEDNEQFF
DNA: TGTGCCAGTTGGACAGAAGACAATGAGCAGTTCTTC

V: TRBV12-3/TRBV12-4
size: many
J: TRBJ2-3
D: NA
CDR3: CASSKGGLDTQYF
DNA: TGTGCCAGCAGTAAGGGGGGGCTCGATACGCAGTATTTT

V: TRBV5-1
size: many
J: TRBJ2-5
D: TRBD2
CDR3: CASTPPLGGQETQYF
DNA: TGCGCCAGCACACCTCCCTTGGGGGGGCAAGAGACCCAGTACTTC

V: TRBV5-1
size: many
J: TRBJ2-3
D: NA
CDR3: CASSLGNPTDTQYF
DNA: TGCGCCAGCAGCTTGGGGAACCCCACAGATACGCAGTATTTT

V: TRBV7-9
size: many
J: TRBJ2-3
D: NA
CDR3: CASSLNGGSTDTQYF
DNA: TGTGCCAGCAGCTTAAATGGGGGGAGCACAGATACGCAGTATTTT

V: TRBV7-9
size: many
J: TRBJ2-3
D: NA
CDR3: CASSFSSPRKYF
DNA: TGTGCCAGCAGCTTCTCTAGCCCCCGGAAGTATTTT

V: TRBV7-8
size: many
J: TRBJ1-2
D: TRBD1
CDR3: CASSYGTAGYTF
DNA: TGTGCCAGCAGCTACGGGACAGCTGGCTACACCTTC

V: TRBV12-3/TRBV12-4
size: many
J: TRBJ1-3
D: NA
CDR3: CASSWSTVSGNTIYF
DNA: TGTGCCAGCAGTTGGTCCACGGTCTCTGGAAACACCATATATTTT

V: TRBV12-3/TRBV12-4
size: few
J: TRBJ2-2
D: TRBD2
CDR3: CASSRTSSGELFF
DNA: TGTGCCAGCAGTCGGACTAGCTCCGGGGAGCTGTTTTTT

V: TRBV5-5
size: many
J: TRBJ2-1
D: NA
CDR3: CASSLASGLATYNEQFF
DNA: TGTGCCAGCAGCTTGGCCTCGGGGTTAGCGACCTACAATGAGCAGTTCTTC

V: TRBV12-3/TRBV12-4
size: many
J: TRBJ2-1
D: TRBD2
CDR3: CASTFGWREYEQFF
DNA: TGTGCCAGCACCTTCGGCTGGCGGGAGTATGAGCAGTTCTTC

V: TRBV29-1
size: NA
J: TRBJ2-1
D: TRBD2
CDR3: CSVEGESGGSFSYNEQFF
DNA: TGCAGCGTTGAAGGGGAAAGCGGGGGGTCCTTCTCCTACAATGAGCAGTTCTTC

V: TRBV6-1
size: many
J: TRBJ2-7
D: NA
CDR3: CASNIAWNSYEQYF
DNA: TGTGCCAGCAATATAGCGTGGAACTCCTACGAGCAGTACTTC

V: TRBV27
size: NA
J: TRBJ1-2
D: NA
CDR3: CASSRGAGYGYTF
DNA: TGTGCCAGCAGTAGGGGTGCTGGCTATGGCTACACCTTC

V: TRBV3-1
size: NA
J: TRBJ2-5
D: NA
CDR3: CASSRARNGGPQETQYF
DNA: TGTGCCTCCAGCAGGGCTAGAAACGGGGGCCCCCAAGAGACCCAGTACTTC

V: TRBV5-1
size: many
J: TRBJ2-2
D: TRBD2
CDR3: CASTRSLAGVGGGELFF
DNA: TGCGCCAGCACCCGGTCACTAGCGGGAGTTGGCGGCGGGGAGCTGTTTTTT

V: TRBV20-1
size: many
J: TRBJ2-4
D: NA
CDR3: CSAVDIGAKNIQYF
DNA: TGCAGTGCTGTGGACATTGGAGCCAAAAACATTCAGTACTTC

V: TRBV20-1
size: many
J: TRBJ2-3
D: TRBD2
CDR3: CSANREGRGTDTQYF
DNA: TGCAGTGCTAATCGGGAGGGCCGTGGCACAGATACGCAGTATTTT

V: TRBV7-8
size: many
J: TRBJ1-1
D: TRBD1
CDR3: CASSSRTGANTEAFF
DNA: TGTGCCAGCAGCTCCCGGACAGGAGCTAACACTGAAGCTTTCTTT

V: TRBV5-1
size: few
J: TRBJ2-1
D: TRBD2
CDR3: CASSLAGLAGAGEQFF
DNA: TGCGCCAGCAGCTTGGCCGGTCTAGCGGGAGCGGGCGAGCAGTTCTTC

V: TRBV5-6
size: many
J: TRBJ2-5
D: TRBD2
CDR3: CASSLASGRKETQYF
DNA: TGTGCCAGCAGCTTGGCTAGCGGGAGGAAAGAGACCCAGTACTTC

V: TRBV12-3/TRBV12-4
size: many
J: TRBJ2-2
D: NA
CDR3: CASSLNPPGELFF
DNA: TGTGCCAGCAGTTTAAACCCCCCGGGGGAGCTGTTTTTT

V: TRBV6-2/TRBV6-3
size: many
J: TRBJ1-2
D: TRBD1
CDR3: CASSSSRTGGDYGYTF
DNA: TGTGCCAGCAGTTCCTCTCGGACAGGGGGCGACTATGGCTACACCTTC

V: TRBV7-9
size: few
J: TRBJ2-3
D: TRBD2
CDR3: CASSWREGRADTQYF
DNA: TGTGCCAGCAGTTGGCGGGAGGGCCGAGCAGATACGCAGTATTTT

V: TRBV12-3/TRBV12-4
size: many
J: TRBJ2-2
D: NA
CDR3: CASSSLGELFF
DNA: TGTGCCAGCAGTTCGCTAGGGGAGCTGTTTTTT

V: TRBV7-9
size: many
J: TRBJ2-1
D: NA
CDR3: CASSNRVANSEQFF
DNA: TGTGCCAGCAGCAACCGGGTCGCGAATTCTGAGCAGTTCTTC

V: TRBV4-3
size: once
J: TRBJ1-5
D: NA
CDR3: CASSQDPQGNQPQHF
DNA: TGCGCCAGCAGCCAAGATCCTCAGGGCAATCAGCCCCAGCATTTT

V: TRBV12-3/TRBV12-4
size: NA
J: TRBJ1-2
D: NA
CDR3: CASSLGEADGYTF
DNA: TGTGCCAGCAGTTTAGGGGAGGCGGATGGCTACACCTTC

V: TRBV14
size: NA
J: TRBJ2-7
D: NA
CDR3: CASSYRDHLEQYF
DNA: TGTGCCAGCAGCTACCGGGACCACCTCGAGCAGTACTTC

V: TRBV7-9
size: many
J: TRBJ1-2
D: NA
CDR3: CASVRRGPNFYGYTF
DNA: TGTGCCAGTGTCAGGAGGGGCCCAAACTTCTATGGCTACACCTTC

V: TRBV11-2
size: many
J: TRBJ2-3
D: NA
CDR3: CASSLVSGGTDTQYF
DNA: TGTGCCAGCAGCCTCGTCTCTGGTGGCACAGATACGCAGTATTTT

V: TRBV7-2
size: few
J: TRBJ2-3
D: NA
CDR3: CASSLVYGITDTQYF
DNA: TGTGCCAGCAGCTTAGTCTATGGAATCACAGATACGCAGTATTTT

V: TRBV7-2
size: many
J: TRBJ1-6
D: NA
CDR3: CASSLDSPGTSPLHF
DNA: TGTGCCAGCAGCTTGGACAGCCCAGGGACTTCACCCCTCCACTTT

V: TRBV12-3/TRBV12-4
size: many
J: TRBJ1-5
D: NA
CDR3: CASSLRVNQPQHF
DNA: TGTGCCAGCAGTTTAAGGGTCAATCAGCCCCAGCATTTT

V: TRBV29-1
size: many
J: TRBJ2-7
D: NA
CDR3: CSYVGMGSYEQYF
DNA: TGCAGTTACGTGGGGATGGGTTCCTACGAGCAGTACTTC